These 26 T cell receptor beta chains were all obtained from the same sample, sequenced in a study of blood T cell repertoires in COVID-19. Clones were read by immunoSEQ multiplex PCR, and TCRdb kept only the in-frame ones, dropping some. This table holds approximately 300,000 clones, more than 75% found once. The specimen sequenced was PBMCs or T cells enriched from blood (not recorded which). The receptors were gathered from a woman between 18 and 29 years old who had recovered from COVID-19.

This clone was seen a few times. The chain couples TRBV30 to TRBJ2-1; possibly TRBD2 for D (6 bases). Trimming took 3 bases from V and 7 from J, leaving 10 bases between them. Germline loops: CDR1 GTSNPN, CDR2 SVGIG (reference sequence). CDR3 length equals 12 residues. The CDR3 sequence is CAWRHGLNEQFF. CDR3 sequence (DNA): TGTGCCTGGAGGCATGGACTAAATGAGCAGTTCTTC.

The chain combines TRBV7-8 with TRBJ2-7, with 8 bases that match TRBD1. The CDR3 runs 14 residues. The trim removed 4 bases at V and 4 bases at J, leaving 6 bases unmatched. The germline gives CDR1 SGHVS, CDR2 FQNEAQ. The CDR3 nucleotides read TGTGCCAGCAGCTCCCGGGACAGGTTGTACGAGCAGTACTTC. Residues: CASSSRDRLYEQYF.

The chain is built from TRBV12-3 or TRBV12-4 and TRBJ2-7; a possible D gene is TRBD1 (6 bases). This CDR3 has 12 residues. V lost 4 bases and J lost 3, with 7 bases in between. The DNA for the CDR3 is TGTGCCAGCAGTTACAGGGTCTACGAGCAGTACTTC. Amino acid sequence: CASSYRVYEQYF.

The V gene is TRBV18, the J gene TRBJ1-4, with D possibly matching TRBD1 (6 bases). With 2 bases removed from V and 6 bases from J, the gap between germline ends came to 7 bases. The germline CDR1 and CDR2 sequences are KGHSH and LQKENI. The length of the CDR3 is 13 residues. The CDR3, as DNA: TGTGCCAGCTCACCAGGGGGCGATGAAAAACTGTTTTTT. This codes for CASSPGGDEKLFF.

The chain employs TRBV2 and TRBJ1-3, with no clear D. The CDR3 contains 15 residues. Deletions cut 10 bases from V and 0 bases from J, with 16 bases between. CDR1 is SNHLY and CDR2 is FYNNEI in the germline V gene. The CDR3 reads CATPDPRDSGNTIYF. Here the CDR3 DNA reads TGTGCCACCCCCGATCCCCGGGACTCTGGAAACACCATATATTTT.

The chain has TRBV7-2 and TRBJ1-1; 7 bases are a match to TRBD1. The germline V gene encodes CDR1 SGHTA and CDR2 FQGNSA. The CDR3 loop spans 15 amino acids. V was clipped by 1 base and J by 5 bases; unmatched bases: 7. CDR3 in amino acids: CASSLDAGGRTEAFF. In DNA form, the CDR3 reads TGTGCCAGCAGCTTAGACGCAGGGGGGAGGACTGAAGCTTTCTTT.

A single count supports this clone. The DNA for the CDR3 is TGTGCCACCGGACAGGGGGTAATTTCACCCCTCCACTTT. This sequence encodes CATGQGVISPLHF. The rearrangement joins TRBV2 to TRBJ1-6; 10 positions agree with TRBD1. Germline CDR1 reads SNHLY; CDR2 reads FYNNEI. V lost 10 bases to trimming and J lost 9 bases; unmatched junction nucleotides: 6. The CDR3 runs to 13 residues.

This sequence joins TRBV6-5 and TRBJ2-7, with a weak D call TRBD1 (6 bases). The CDR3 extends over 12 amino acids. Germline loops: CDR1 MNHEY, CDR2 SVGAGI. Trimming pared 6 bases from V and 7 bases from J, leaving 13 bases between. Written as DNA, the CDR3 is TGTGCCAGCAGGGAGGAAAGGGGGGAGCAGTACTTC. As protein: CASREERGEQYF.

The gene calls are TRBV6-5 and TRBJ2-7; 13 bases map to TRBD2. Per the germline V gene, CDR1 is MNHEY and CDR2 is SVGAGI. The CDR3 is 14 residues long. Trimming took 6 bases from V and 6 from J; bases not matched to a gene: 5. The CDR3 DNA sequence: TGTGCCAGCAGCGGACTAGCGGGAGCTGGCGAGCAGTACTTC. Residues: CASSGLAGAGEQYF.

The chain couples TRBV5-1 to TRBJ2-2, with 13 positions matching TRBD2. The CDR3 is 19 residues long. Germline values: CDR1 SGHRS, CDR2 YFSETQ. J gave up 6 bases and V 4 bases, and 15 bases lay outside the gene matches. The chain's CDR3 is CASSRLGTQGLAGSGELFF. The CDR3 DNA reads TGCGCCAGCAGCCGGCTCGGGACACAGGGACTAGCGGGGTCCGGGGAGCTGTTTTTT.

The rearrangement uses TRBV11-2 and TRBJ2-5, with 11 bases aligning to TRBD2. CDR1 SGHAT and CDR2 FQNNGV come from the germline V gene. Unmatched junction bases numbered 4, after V lost 3 bases and J lost 1 base. The CDR3 spans 16 residues. CDR3 sequence (DNA): TGTGCCAGCAGCTTCCGCGGACTAGCGGGCCAAGAGACCCAGTACTTC. It yields the protein CASSFRGLAGQETQYF.

The chain is built from TRBV19 and TRBJ2-7; 9 positions agree with TRBD1. The CDR3 is 14 residues long. J lost 3 bases, V lost 5 bases, and 5 bases had no gene match. Germline V CDR1 and CDR2: LNHDA, SQIVND (reference sequence). The CDR3 DNA follows: TGTGCCAGTAGTCTACGACAGGGGGACTACGAGCAGTACTTC. The encoded protein is CASSLRQGDYEQYF.

The chain combines TRBV7-8 with TRBJ2-5, with TRBD2 matching over 9 bases. Germline lookup yields CDR1 SGHVS and CDR2 FQNEAQ. This CDR3 is 18 amino acids long. Losses at the gene ends were 1 base for V and 3 bases for J; bases not matched to a gene: 12. The CDR3 DNA reads as TGTGCCAGCAGCTTAGACTCTAGGCTAGCGGGATTTAAAGAGACCCAGTACTTC. Protein: CASSLDSRLAGFKETQYF.

The chain employs TRBV30 and TRBJ2-7; D might be TRBD2 (6 bases). V was shortened by 4 bases and J by 2 bases, with 12 bases between the two germline ends. The CDR3 has 13 residues. The germline V gene encodes CDR1 GTSNPN and CDR2 SVGIG (reference sequence). CDR3 nucleotide sequence: TGTGCCTGGATCTCTGGGAGGACCTACGAGCAGTACTTC. It codes for CAWISGRTYEQYF.

V and J are TRBV5-1 and TRBJ2-7; TRBD1 matches at 7 bases. Germline CDR1 is SGHRS and CDR2 is YFSETQ. This CDR3 region has 16 residues. The trim removed 0 bases at V and 2 bases at J, leaving 8 bases unmatched. The CDR3 loop is CASSLGPRDRTYEQYF. As DNA, the CDR3 is TGCGCCAGCAGCTTGGGCCCTCGGGACAGAACCTACGAGCAGTACTTC. Using reference TRBV5-1 and TRBJ2-7 for the parts outside the CDR3, the full variable domain is KAGVTQTPRYLIKTRGQQVTLSCSPISGHRSVSWYQQTPGQGLQFLFEYFSETQRNKGNFPGRFSGRQFSNSRSEMNVSTLELGDSALYLCASSLGPRDRTYEQYFGPGTRLTVT.

The V gene is TRBV5-6, the J gene TRBJ2-7, with a weak D call TRBD2 (5 bases). The CDR3 sequence is 13 residues long. Germline-derived CDR1 and CDR2 are SGHDT and YYEEEE. V was pared by 1 base and J by 7 bases, with 12 bases between. The CDR3 nucleotides read TGTGCCAGCAGCTTGACCGGTGGGGAGGAGCAGTACTTC. Translated: CASSLTGGEEQYF.

The chain couples TRBV2 to TRBJ1-5; possibly TRBD1 for D (5 bases). CDR1 is SNHLY and CDR2 is FYNNEI in the germline V gene. This CDR3 has 15 residues. V was trimmed by 3 bases and J by 1 base, leaving 10 bases between them. The CDR3, as DNA: TGTGCCAGCAGTGAGGGCAGGGCGAGCAATCAGCCCCAGCATTTT. Residues: CASSEGRASNQPQHF.

The V and J genes are TRBV2 and TRBJ2-7, with 10 bases fitting TRBD1. V lost 6 bases, J lost 3 bases, and 5 bases stayed unmatched. The V gene's germline CDR1 is SNHLY and CDR2 FYNNEI. The length of the CDR3 is 14 residues. The CDR3: CASSRDRGHYEQYF. The CDR3 DNA reads as TGTGCCAGCAGCCGGGACAGGGGACACTACGAGCAGTACTTC.

V usage is TRBV20-1 and J usage is TRBJ1-5; 7 nucleotides line up with TRBD1. CDR3 length: 14 residues. The ends lost 3 bases at V and 2 bases at J; junction bases unmatched: 4. CDR1 and CDR2 (germline): DFQATT, SNEGSKA (reference sequence). CDR3 DNA: TGCAGTGCTAGTCACAGGGGCGGCAATCAGCCCCAGCATTTT. Translating gives CSASHRGGNQPQHF.

The rearrangement links TRBV27 to TRBJ2-7; TRBD2 aligns across 13 bases. Losses at the gene ends were 3 bases for V and 4 bases for J; bases not matched to a gene: 6. Germline CDR1 is MNHEY and CDR2 is SMNVEV (reference sequence). The CDR3 covers 16 residues. CDR3 residues: CASSFRGLAGKYEQYF. CDR3 bases: TGTGCCAGCAGTTTCCGGGGACTAGCGGGGAAATACGAGCAGTACTTC.

V is TRBV30 and J is TRBJ1-1; 10 nucleotides agree with TRBD1. V dropped 1 base and J dropped 5; count of bases not matched to a gene: 4. Germline CDR1 is GTSNPN and CDR2 is SVGIG (reference sequence). The CDR3 spans 14 residues. In DNA, the CDR3 is TGTGCCTGGAGTGGGGACAGGGGAAGGACTGAAGCTTTCTTT. Translating it yields CAWSGDRGRTEAFF.

The V gene is TRBV11-2, the J gene TRBJ2-3, with 10 nucleotides matching TRBD2. Germline V CDR1 and CDR2: SGHAT, FQNNGV. This CDR3 contains 16 residues. With 5 bases clipped from V and 3 bases from J, the junction kept 8 bases outside the gene matches. CDR3 sequence reads: CASSQAQLAGTDTQYF. The CDR3 bases are TGTGCCAGCAGCCAGGCACAACTAGCGGGAACAGATACGCAGTATTTT. Together with reference TRBV11-2 and TRBJ2-3, the CDR3 gives the full variable domain: EAGVAQSPRYKIIEKRQSVAFWCNPISGHATLYWYQQILGQGPKLLIQFQNNGVVDDSQLPKDRFSAERLKGVDSTLKIQPAKLEDSAVYLCASSQAQLAGTDTQYFGPGTRLTVL.

This clone was seen only once. The chain is built from TRBV7-9 and TRBJ1-1, with D possibly being TRBD1 (5 bases). Germline CDR1 reads SEHNR; CDR2 reads FQNEAQ (reference sequence). The V end lost 0 bases, the J end lost 5 bases, and 13 bases lay between the germline ends. This CDR3 spans 15 amino acids. The CDR3 loop is CASSLAFGGGTEAFF. The CDR3 nucleotides are TGTGCCAGCAGCTTAGCCTTTGGCGGGGGAACTGAAGCTTTCTTT.

This chain links TRBV18 with TRBJ1-1; TRBD1 matches at 8 bases. This CDR3 has 14 amino acids. V lost 6 bases to trimming and J lost 1 base; unmatched junction nucleotides: 4. CDR1 KGHSH and CDR2 LQKENI come from the germline V gene. CDR3 nucleotides: TGTGCCAGCTCGGGGGGGACAGGGAACACTGAAGCTTTCTTT. Amino acid sequence: CASSGGTGNTEAFF.

The chain couples TRBV27 to TRBJ1-5; no clear D. The CDR3 is made up of 14 amino acids. Looked up from germline, CDR1 is MNHEY and CDR2 is SMNVEV (reference sequence). The V end was cut by 3 bases, the J end by 0 bases, with 6 bases between. The CDR3 sequence is CASSFYASNQPQHF. Here the CDR3 DNA reads TGTGCCAGCAGTTTCTATGCTAGCAATCAGCCCCAGCATTTT.

This clone was seen a few times. The chain joins TRBV11-1 to TRBJ2-3, with 8 bases lining up with TRBD1. Germline-derived CDR1 and CDR2 are SGHAT and FQDESV (reference sequence). The CDR3 extends over 16 amino acids. Trimming took 3 bases from V and 2 from J; bases not matched to a gene: 7. Here the CDR3 reads CASSFGKQGVTDTQYF. Written as DNA, the CDR3 is TGTGCCAGCAGCTTTGGGAAACAGGGGGTCACAGATACGCAGTATTTT.